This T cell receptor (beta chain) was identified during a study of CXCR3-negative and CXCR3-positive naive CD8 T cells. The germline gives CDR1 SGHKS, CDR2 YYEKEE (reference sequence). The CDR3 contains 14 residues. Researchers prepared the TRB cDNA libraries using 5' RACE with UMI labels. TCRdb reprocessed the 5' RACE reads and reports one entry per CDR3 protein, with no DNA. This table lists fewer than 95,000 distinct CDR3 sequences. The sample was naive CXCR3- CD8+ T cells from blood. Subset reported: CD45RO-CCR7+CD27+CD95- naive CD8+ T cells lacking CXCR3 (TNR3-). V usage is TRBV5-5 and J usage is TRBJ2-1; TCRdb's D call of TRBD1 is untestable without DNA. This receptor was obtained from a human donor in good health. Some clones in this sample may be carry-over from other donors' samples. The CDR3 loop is CASSWGGRFNEQFF.